This T cell receptor beta chain was identified during a study of cytomegalovirus exposure and HLA in healthy donors. Points on this clone: Its antigen is undetermined.

Points from the study as a whole: It was reported in a later analysis that an Asian-associated ancestry cluster showed fewer N-insertions than the approximately 670-donor mean. An observed cluster of highly shared sequence variants was recorded as a likely sequencing artifact. Association with HLA alleles at 0.05 false discovery rate was found for roughly 17,000 TCR beta sequences in a later analysis.

In the PCR, 60 Vbeta and 13 Jbeta primers were used. The data were produced by immunoSEQ multiplex PCR, yet TCRdb's version contains in-frame clones alone and is incomplete. Among some 66,000 clones listed, approximately 80% were seen once. Germline CDR1 and CDR2: SGDLS and YYNGEE. With V trimmed by 5 bases and J by 2 bases, 6 bases remained unmatched. This CDR3 has 15 amino acids. Sequenced input: PBMCs. This sequence was found in a woman in her twenties or thirties in good health and CMV-seronegative. The chain is built from TRBV9 and TRBJ1-1, with 10 bases fitting TRBD1. The CDR3 nucleotides read TGTGCCAGCAGTCCTAGACAGGGGGCCAACACTGAAGCTTTCTTT. Amino acids: CASSPRQGANTEAFF.